This T cell receptor (beta chain) appears in the sequencing data of a study of blood T cell repertoires in COVID-19. Whole-study context: Samples taken during acute and convalescent COVID-19 were collected in the United States, Italy and Spain. PBMCs, B-cell-depleted T cells, or T cells provided the cDNA or gDNA that made up the material.

The table lists this clone with a count of one. Germline loops: CDR1 MNHNS, CDR2 SASEGT. The CDR3 consists of 17 residues. Trimming removed 3 bases at V and 2 bases at J, with 20 bases between. Sequencing used immunoSEQ multiplex PCR; TCRdb keeps in-frame clones, though not all of them. The table lists about 70,000 clones, 75% to 90% of them singletons, with 5.1% in the top ten. This clonotype was sampled from a man at least 80 years old with acute or convalescent COVID-19. The sequenced sample consisted of peripheral blood. The J gene is TRBJ2-7, the V gene TRBV6-1; no definite D call. The CDR3 loop reads CASSDRVGPMIPYEQYF. The CDR3, as DNA: TGTGCCAGCAGTGACCGAGTTGGGCCCATGATTCCCTACGAGCAGTACTTC.